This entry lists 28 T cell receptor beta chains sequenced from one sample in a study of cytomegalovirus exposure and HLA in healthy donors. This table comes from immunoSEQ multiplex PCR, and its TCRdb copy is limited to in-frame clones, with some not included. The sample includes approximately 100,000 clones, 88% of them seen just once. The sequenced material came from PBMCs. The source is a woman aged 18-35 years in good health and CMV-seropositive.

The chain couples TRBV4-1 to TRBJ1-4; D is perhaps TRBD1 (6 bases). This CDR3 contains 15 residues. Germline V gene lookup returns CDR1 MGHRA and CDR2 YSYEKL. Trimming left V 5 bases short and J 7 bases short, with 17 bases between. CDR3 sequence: CASSIEGVGSEKLFF. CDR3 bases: TGCGCCAGCAGCATCGAGGGGGTTGGGAGTGAAAAACTGTTTTTT.

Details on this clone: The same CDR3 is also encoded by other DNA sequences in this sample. The CDR3 is CASSIGGGTYEQYF. The CDR3 region has the DNA TGTGCCAGTAGTATTGGCGGGGGGACCTACGAGCAGTACTTC. This sequence joins TRBV19 and TRBJ2-7; TRBD2 agrees at 8 bases. Per the germline V gene, CDR1 is LNHDA and CDR2 is SQIVND (reference sequence). This CDR3 spans 14 amino acids. J was trimmed by 2 bases and V by 3 bases; bases with no gene match: 3.

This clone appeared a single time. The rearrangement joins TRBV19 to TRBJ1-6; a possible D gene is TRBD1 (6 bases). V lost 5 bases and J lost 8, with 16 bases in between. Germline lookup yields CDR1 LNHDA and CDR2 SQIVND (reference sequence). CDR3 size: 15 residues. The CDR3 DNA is TGTGCCAGTAGTCCGCGGGGAGGGGGGGATTCACCCCTCCACTTT. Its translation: CASSPRGGGDSPLHF.

The chain's CDR3 is CASSSITEIWETQYF. The CDR3 coding sequence is TGTGCCAGCAGCTCGATAACGGAGATATGGGAGACCCAGTACTTC. This rearrangement joins TRBV5-6 to TRBJ2-5; D ambiguous. The CDR3 covers 15 residues. Germline V CDR1 and CDR2: SGHDT, YYEEEE. The ends were cut back, 3 bases at V and 5 bases at J, with 17 bases in the middle.

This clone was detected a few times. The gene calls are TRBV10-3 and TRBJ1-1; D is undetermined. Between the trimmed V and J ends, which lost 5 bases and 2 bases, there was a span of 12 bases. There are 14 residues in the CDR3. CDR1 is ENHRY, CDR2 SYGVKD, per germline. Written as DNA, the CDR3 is TGTGCCATCAGTCCAACGAGGCAAAACACTGAAGCTTTCTTT. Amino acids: CAISPTRQNTEAFF.

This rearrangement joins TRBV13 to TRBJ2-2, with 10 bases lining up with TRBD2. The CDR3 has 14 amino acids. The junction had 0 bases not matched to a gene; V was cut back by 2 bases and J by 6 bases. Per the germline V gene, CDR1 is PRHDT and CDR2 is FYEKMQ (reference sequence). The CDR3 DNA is TGTGCCAGCAGCTTACTAGCGGGGGCCGGGGAGCTGTTTTTT. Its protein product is CASSLLAGAGELFF.

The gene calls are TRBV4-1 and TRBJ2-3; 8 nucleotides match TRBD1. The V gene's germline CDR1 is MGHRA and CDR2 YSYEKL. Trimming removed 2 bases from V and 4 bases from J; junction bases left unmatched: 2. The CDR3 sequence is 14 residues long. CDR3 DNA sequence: TGCGCCAGCAGCCAATTGGGACAGGCAGATACGCAGTATTTT. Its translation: CASSQLGQADTQYF.

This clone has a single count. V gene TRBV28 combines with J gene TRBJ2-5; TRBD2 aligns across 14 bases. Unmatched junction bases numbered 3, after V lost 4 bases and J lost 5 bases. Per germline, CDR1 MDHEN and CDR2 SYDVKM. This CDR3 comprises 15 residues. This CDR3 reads CASSSRLAGGETQYF. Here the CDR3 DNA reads TGTGCCAGCAGTTCACGACTAGCGGGGGGGGAGACCCAGTACTTC.

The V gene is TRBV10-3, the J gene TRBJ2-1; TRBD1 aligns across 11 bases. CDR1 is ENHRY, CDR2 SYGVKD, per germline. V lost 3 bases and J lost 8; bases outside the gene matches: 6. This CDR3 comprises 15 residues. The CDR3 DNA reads TGTGCCATCAGTGAACCGGGACAGGGGGACCATGAGCAGTTCTTC. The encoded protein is CAISEPGQGDHEQFF.

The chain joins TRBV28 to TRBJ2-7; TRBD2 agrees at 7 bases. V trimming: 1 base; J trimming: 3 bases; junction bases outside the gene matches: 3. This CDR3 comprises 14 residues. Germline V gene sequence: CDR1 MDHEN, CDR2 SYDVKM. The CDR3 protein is CASSLSTSVYEQYF. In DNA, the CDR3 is TGTGCCAGCAGTTTATCCACTAGCGTCTACGAGCAGTACTTC.

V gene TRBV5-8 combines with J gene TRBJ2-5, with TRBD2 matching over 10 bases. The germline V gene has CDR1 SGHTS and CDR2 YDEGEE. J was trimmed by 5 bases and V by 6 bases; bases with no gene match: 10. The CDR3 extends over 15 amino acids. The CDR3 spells CASTKLAGIRETQYF. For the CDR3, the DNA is TGTGCCAGCACCAAACTAGCGGGGATTCGGGAGACCCAGTACTTC. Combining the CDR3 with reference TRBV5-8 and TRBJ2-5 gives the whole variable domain EAGVTQSPTHLIKTRGQQATLRCSPISGHTSVYWYQQALGLGLQFLLWYDEGEERNRGNFPPRFSGRQFPNYSSELNVNALELEDSALYLCASTKLAGIRETQYFGPGTRLLVL.

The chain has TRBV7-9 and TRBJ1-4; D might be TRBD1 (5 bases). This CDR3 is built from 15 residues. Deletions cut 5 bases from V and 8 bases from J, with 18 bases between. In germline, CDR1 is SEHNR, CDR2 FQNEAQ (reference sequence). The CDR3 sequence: CASSLPGQGREKLFF. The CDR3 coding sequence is TGTGCCAGCAGCCTACCGGGCCAGGGAAGGGAAAAACTGTTTTTT.

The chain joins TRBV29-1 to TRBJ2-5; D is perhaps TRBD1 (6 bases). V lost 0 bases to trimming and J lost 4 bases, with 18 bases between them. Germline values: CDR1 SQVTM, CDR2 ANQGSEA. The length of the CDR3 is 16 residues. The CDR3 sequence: CSVEDLKAGVGETQYF. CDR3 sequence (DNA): TGCAGCGTTGAAGACTTGAAAGCAGGGGTGGGAGAGACCCAGTACTTC.

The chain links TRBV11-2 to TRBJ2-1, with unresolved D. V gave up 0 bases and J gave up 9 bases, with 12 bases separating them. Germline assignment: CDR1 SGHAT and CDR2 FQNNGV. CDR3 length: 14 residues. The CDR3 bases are TGTGCCAGCAGCTTAGATGAATACGGTGGTGAGCAGTTCTTC. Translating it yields CASSLDEYGGEQFF.

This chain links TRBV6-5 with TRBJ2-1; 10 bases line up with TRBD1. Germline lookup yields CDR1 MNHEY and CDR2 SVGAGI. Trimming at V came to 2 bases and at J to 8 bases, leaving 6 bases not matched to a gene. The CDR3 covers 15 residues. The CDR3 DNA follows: TGTGCCAGCAGTTACCGAGGGACAGGGGCTGATGAGCAGTTCTTC. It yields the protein CASSYRGTGADEQFF.

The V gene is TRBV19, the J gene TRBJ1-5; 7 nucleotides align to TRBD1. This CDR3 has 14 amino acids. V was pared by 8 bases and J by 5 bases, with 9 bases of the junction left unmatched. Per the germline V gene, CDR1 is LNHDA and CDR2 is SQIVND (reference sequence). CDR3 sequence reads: CASGSGTADQPQHF. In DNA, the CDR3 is TGTGCCAGTGGCTCCGGGACAGCAGATCAGCCCCAGCATTTT.

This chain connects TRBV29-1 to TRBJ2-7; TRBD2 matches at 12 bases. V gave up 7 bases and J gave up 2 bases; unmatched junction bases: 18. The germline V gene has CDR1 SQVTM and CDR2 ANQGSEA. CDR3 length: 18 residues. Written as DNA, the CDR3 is TGCAGCGCCGGGGGGGGGTCAAGGACTAGCGGGGTCCCCTACGAGCAGTACGTC. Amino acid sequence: CSAGGGSRTSGVPYEQYV.

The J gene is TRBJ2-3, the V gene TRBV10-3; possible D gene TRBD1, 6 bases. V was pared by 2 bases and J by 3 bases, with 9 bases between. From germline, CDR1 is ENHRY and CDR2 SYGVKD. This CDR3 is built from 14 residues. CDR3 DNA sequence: TGTGCCATCAGTGAGGCACAGGGTACAGATACGCAGTATTTT. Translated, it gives CAISEAQGTDTQYF.

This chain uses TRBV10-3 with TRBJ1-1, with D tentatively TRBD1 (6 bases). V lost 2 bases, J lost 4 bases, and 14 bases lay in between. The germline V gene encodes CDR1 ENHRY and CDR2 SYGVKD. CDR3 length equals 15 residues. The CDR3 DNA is TGTGCCATCAGTGAGGAGTCGGGCAGGGGCACTGAAGCTTTCTTT. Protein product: CAISEESGRGTEAFF.

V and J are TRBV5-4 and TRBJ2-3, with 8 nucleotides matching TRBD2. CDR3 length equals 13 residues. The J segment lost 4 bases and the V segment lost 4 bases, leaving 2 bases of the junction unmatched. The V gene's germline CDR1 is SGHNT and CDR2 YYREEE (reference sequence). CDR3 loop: CASSTGGPDTQYF. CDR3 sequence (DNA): TGTGCCAGCAGCACGGGGGGGCCAGATACGCAGTATTTT.

The CDR3 region has the DNA TGTGCCAGCAGCTTAGGCCCCCAGGAGACCCAGTACTTC. Protein sequence: CASSLGPQETQYF. The chain combines TRBV7-9 with TRBJ2-5; no clear D gene. Trimming removed 1 base at V and 5 bases at J, with 8 bases between. This CDR3 has 13 amino acids. Germline CDR1 and CDR2: SEHNR and FQNEAQ (reference sequence).

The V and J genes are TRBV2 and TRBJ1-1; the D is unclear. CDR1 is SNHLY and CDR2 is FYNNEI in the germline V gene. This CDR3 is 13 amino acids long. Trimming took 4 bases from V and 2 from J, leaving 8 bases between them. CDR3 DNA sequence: TGTGCCAGCAGTGTAGAGGGAAACACTGAAGCTTTCTTT. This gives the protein CASSVEGNTEAFF.

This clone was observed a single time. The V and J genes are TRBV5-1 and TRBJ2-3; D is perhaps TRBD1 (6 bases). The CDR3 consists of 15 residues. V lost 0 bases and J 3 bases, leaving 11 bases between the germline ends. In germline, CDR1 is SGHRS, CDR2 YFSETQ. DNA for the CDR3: TGCGCCAGCAGCTTGGAGGGGGTTCGGACAGATACGCAGTATTTT. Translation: CASSLEGVRTDTQYF.

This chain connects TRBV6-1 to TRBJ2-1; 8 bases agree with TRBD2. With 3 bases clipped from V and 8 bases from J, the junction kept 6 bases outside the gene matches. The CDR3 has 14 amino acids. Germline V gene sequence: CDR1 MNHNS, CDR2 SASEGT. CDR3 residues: CASSDRARGDEQFF. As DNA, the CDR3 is TGTGCCAGCAGTGACCGCGCGCGGGGGGATGAGCAGTTCTTC.

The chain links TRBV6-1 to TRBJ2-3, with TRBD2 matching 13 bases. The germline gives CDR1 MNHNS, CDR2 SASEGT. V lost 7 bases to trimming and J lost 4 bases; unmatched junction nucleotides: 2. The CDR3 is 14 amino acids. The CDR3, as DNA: TGTGCCAGCATCGGACTAGCGGGGGCAGATACGCAGTATTTT. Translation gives CASIGLAGADTQYF.

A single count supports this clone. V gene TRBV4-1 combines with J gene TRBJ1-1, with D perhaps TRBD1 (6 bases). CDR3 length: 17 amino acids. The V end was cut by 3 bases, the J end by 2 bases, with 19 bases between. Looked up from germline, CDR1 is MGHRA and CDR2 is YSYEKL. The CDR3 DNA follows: TGCGCCAGCAGCCAGCCCGGGAGGGGGAAGATTAACACTGAAGCTTTCTTT. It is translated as CASSQPGRGKINTEAFF.

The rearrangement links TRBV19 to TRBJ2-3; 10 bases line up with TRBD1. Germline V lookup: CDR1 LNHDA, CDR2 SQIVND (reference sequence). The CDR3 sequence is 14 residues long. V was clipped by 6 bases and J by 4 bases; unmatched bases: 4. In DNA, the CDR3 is TGTGCCAGTAGCATCGGACAGGGGGCAGATACGCAGTATTTT. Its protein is CASSIGQGADTQYF.

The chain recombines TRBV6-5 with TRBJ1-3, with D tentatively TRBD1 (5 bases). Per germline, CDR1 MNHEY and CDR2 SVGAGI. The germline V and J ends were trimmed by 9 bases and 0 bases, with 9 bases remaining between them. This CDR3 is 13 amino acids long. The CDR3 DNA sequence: TGTGCCAGTGGGGCAGGCTCTGGAAACACCATATATTTT. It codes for CASGAGSGNTIYF.